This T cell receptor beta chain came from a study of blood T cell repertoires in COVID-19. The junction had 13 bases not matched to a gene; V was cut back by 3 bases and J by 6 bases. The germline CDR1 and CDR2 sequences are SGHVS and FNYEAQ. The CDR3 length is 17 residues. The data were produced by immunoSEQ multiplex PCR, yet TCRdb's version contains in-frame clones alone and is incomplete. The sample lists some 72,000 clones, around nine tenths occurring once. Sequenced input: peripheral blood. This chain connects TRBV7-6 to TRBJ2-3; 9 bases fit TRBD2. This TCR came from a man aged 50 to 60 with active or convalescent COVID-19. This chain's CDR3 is CASSLRHGRGGRDTQYF. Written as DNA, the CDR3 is TGTGCCAGCAGCTTGCGACATGGGCGGGGGGGCCGGGATACGCAGTATTTT.